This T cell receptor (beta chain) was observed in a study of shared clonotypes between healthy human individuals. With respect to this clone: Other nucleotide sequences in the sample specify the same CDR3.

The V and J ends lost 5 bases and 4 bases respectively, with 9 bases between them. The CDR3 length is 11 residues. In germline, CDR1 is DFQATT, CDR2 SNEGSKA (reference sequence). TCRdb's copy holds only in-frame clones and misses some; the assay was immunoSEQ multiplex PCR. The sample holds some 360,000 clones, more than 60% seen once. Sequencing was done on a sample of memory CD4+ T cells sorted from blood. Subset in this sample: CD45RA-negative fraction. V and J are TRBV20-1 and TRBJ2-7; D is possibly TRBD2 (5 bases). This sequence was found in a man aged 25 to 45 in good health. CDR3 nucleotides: TGCAGTGCTGACCGGGGTTACGAGCAGTACTTC. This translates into CSADRGYEQYF.